Following are 24 T cell receptor beta chains from one sample sequenced in a study of blood T cell repertoires in COVID-19 (TCRdb year 2020). Library preparation used the immunoSEQ multiplex PCR assay. The clones in this table, taken by TCRdb from immuneACCESS, are in-frame only. Not every clone is retained; where verified, under half of the shortfall comes from an unresolved V gene, and the cause of the rest is unknown. This sample has some 340,000 clones in its table, and approximately 87% of those were observed once. Under 5.5% of the sample lies in the top ten. The sample consisted of PBMCs or T cells enriched from blood (not recorded which). The receptor source for this set is a woman aged 30 to 39 who had recovered from COVID-19.

The chain links TRBV2 to TRBJ2-2, with 11 bases that match TRBD2. Per germline, CDR1 SNHLY and CDR2 FYNNEI. V was clipped by 6 bases and J by 4 bases; unmatched bases: 16. The CDR3 contains 19 residues. The CDR3: CASRSSPTSGATVTGELFF. The CDR3 DNA sequence: TGTGCCAGCAGATCGAGCCCGACTAGCGGGGCTACGGTCACCGGGGAGCTGTTTTTT.

This chain uses TRBV9 with TRBJ1-4, with D perhaps TRBD1 (5 bases). Trimming cost V 2 bases and J 8 bases, with 13 bases left between them. This CDR3 has 14 amino acids. Germline V lookup: CDR1 SGDLS, CDR2 YYNGEE. The CDR3 DNA reads TGTGCCAGCAGCGTGGGGCCCCAGTCGGAAAAACTGTTTTTT. Amino acids: CASSVGPQSEKLFF.

CDR3 DNA sequence: TGTGCCAGTAGTAACAGGGGTCATCAGCCCCAGCATTTT. Encoded protein: CASSNRGHQPQHF. The chain is built from TRBV19 and TRBJ1-5, with 7 nucleotides matching TRBD1. V shed 4 bases, J shed 5 bases, and the junction held 2 bases outside the gene matches. The germline V gene has CDR1 LNHDA and CDR2 SQIVND (reference sequence). The CDR3 length is 13 residues. Together with reference TRBV19 and TRBJ1-5, the CDR3 gives the full variable domain: DGGITQSPKYLFRKEGQNVTLSCEQNLNHDAMYWYRQDPGQGLRLIYYSQIVNDFQKGDIAEGYSVSREKKESFPLTVTSAQKNPTAFYLCASSNRGHQPQHFGDGTRLSIL.

The V call is TRBV28, the J call TRBJ2-4; D may be TRBD2 (5 bases). Trimming stripped 1 base from V and 4 bases from J, with 14 bases between. The CDR3 spans 16 residues. CDR1 is MDHEN and CDR2 is SYDVKM in the germline V gene. The CDR3 region is CASSLYRGMPKNIQYF. Here the CDR3 DNA reads TGTGCCAGCAGTTTATACCGGGGAATGCCTAAAAACATTCAGTACTTC.

This chain links TRBV7-9 with TRBJ2-3; tentative D call: TRBD1 (7 bases). V gave up 4 bases and J gave up 0 bases, with 14 bases separating them. The germline V gene encodes CDR1 SEHNR and CDR2 FQNEAQ (reference sequence). This CDR3 is built from 16 residues. Written as DNA, the CDR3 is TGTGCCAGCAGCTGGGCGACAGGGACTAGCACAGATACGCAGTATTTT. This gives the protein CASSWATGTSTDTQYF.

This chain joins TRBV5-1 and TRBJ1-4; no clear D. The germline gives CDR1 SGHRS, CDR2 YFSETQ. CDR3 length equals 14 residues. V lost 4 bases to trimming and J lost 5 bases, with 12 bases between them. The CDR3 loop is CASSLHGANEKLFF. The CDR3 DNA follows: TGCGCCAGCAGCCTACACGGAGCGAATGAAAAACTGTTTTTT.

The genes are TRBV3-1 (or the pseudogene TRBV3-2) and TRBJ1-1; 7 nucleotides line up with TRBD1. The germline V gene encodes CDR1 LGHDT and CDR2 YNNKEL (reference sequence). After removal of 3 bases from V and 10 bases from J, the junction contained 8 bases not matched to a gene. The length of the CDR3 is 13 residues. CDR3 coding DNA: TGTGCCAGCAGCCAGGCATCAGGGGGAAGAGCTTTCTTT. Protein: CASSQASGGRAFF.

This chain uses TRBV27 with TRBJ2-6, with a weak D call TRBD1 (6 bases). Germline V gene lookup returns CDR1 MNHEY and CDR2 SMNVEV (reference sequence). The CDR3 length is 17 residues. V lost 7 bases, J lost 1 base, and 17 bases lay in between. CDR3 amino acids: CASTVGGPFSGANVLTF. The CDR3 bases are TGTGCCAGCACTGTAGGGGGTCCTTTTTCTGGGGCCAACGTCCTGACTTTC.

The genes are TRBV5-1 and TRBJ2-2; D not certain. V was clipped by 3 bases and J by 5 bases, with 8 bases between them. The CDR3 has 13 residues. Germline V gives CDR1 SGHRS, CDR2 YFSETQ. The CDR3 region is CASSSPVTGELFF. The CDR3 nucleotides read TGCGCCAGCAGCTCCCCGGTTACCGGGGAGCTGTTTTTT.

The chain employs TRBV7-8 and TRBJ1-5, with a tentative D call TRBD1 (6 bases). This CDR3 region has 14 residues. CDR1 SGHVS and CDR2 FQNEAQ come from the germline V gene. Trimming removed 5 bases from V and 3 bases from J, with 11 bases in between. The CDR3 spells CASSPGQLNQPQHF. The CDR3 DNA is TGTGCCAGCAGCCCAGGACAGCTCAATCAGCCCCAGCATTTT. Full variable domain (outside the CDR3, taken from reference TRBV7-8 and TRBJ1-5): GAGVSQSPRYKVAKRGQDVALRCDPISGHVSLFWYQQALGQGPEFLTYFQNEAQLDKSGLPSDRFFAERPEGSVSTLKIQRTQQEDSAVYLCASSPGQLNQPQHFGDGTRLSIL.

This clone was seen once. The chain links TRBV7-9 to TRBJ2-4; 7 positions match TRBD1. Germline V gene data show CDR1 as SEHNR and CDR2 as FQNEAQ (reference sequence). The trim removed 5 bases at V and 5 bases at J, leaving 9 bases unmatched. The CDR3 runs to 15 residues. For the CDR3, the DNA is TGTGCCAGCAGCGCCCCTCTTGGACAGGAAAACATTCAGTACTTC. Translated, it gives CASSAPLGQENIQYF.

The rearrangement uses TRBV6-5 and TRBJ1-2, with 10 bases matching TRBD1. The junction had 5 bases not matched to a gene; V was cut back by 2 bases and J by 2 bases. Per the germline V gene, CDR1 is MNHEY and CDR2 is SVGAGI. This CDR3 spans 16 amino acids. CDR3 in DNA: TGTGCCAGCAGTTACCCCAGGACAGGGGGGAACTATGGCTACACCTTC. Its translation: CASSYPRTGGNYGYTF.

In this sample, this clone turned up a few times. This chain joins TRBV7-2 and TRBJ1-1; D possibly corresponds to TRBD1 (5 bases). V lost 2 bases, J lost 8 bases, and 9 bases lay in between. This CDR3 contains 12 residues. The V gene's germline CDR1 is SGHTA and CDR2 FQGNSA. The CDR3 sequence: CASSLMRQEAFF. The CDR3 region has the DNA TGTGCCAGCAGCTTAATGAGACAGGAAGCTTTCTTT.

The CDR3 region has the DNA TGTGCCAGCAGCTTTATCGGGGACTATGGCTACACCTTC. Its protein product is CASSFIGDYGYTF. The rearrangement links TRBV5-8 to TRBJ1-2; no definite D call. The CDR3 has 13 amino acids. The V and J ends lost 2 bases and 3 bases respectively, with 8 bases between them. Germline CDR1 SGHTS, CDR2 YDEGEE.

The rearrangement joins TRBV10-2 to TRBJ1-2, with 12 bases aligning to TRBD1. Germline trimming cut 7 bases from V and 3 bases from J; bases unmatched to any gene: 6. The germline gives CDR1 WSHSY, CDR2 SAAADI. The CDR3 covers 15 residues. The CDR3 DNA sequence: TGCGCCAGCACTGGGACAGGGGGCGTCTACTATGGCTACACCTTC. Its protein is CASTGTGGVYYGYTF.

This clone was detected only a few times. The chain combines TRBV27 with TRBJ1-1; 11 nucleotides align to TRBD1. The CDR3 covers 16 residues. After removal of 5 bases from V and 2 bases from J, the junction contained 7 bases not matched to a gene. Germline assignment: CDR1 MNHEY and CDR2 SMNVEV (reference sequence). The CDR3 DNA reads TGTGCCAGCAGTAGGGGGACAGGGGGAGGAAACACTGAAGCTTTCTTT. It is translated as CASSRGTGGGNTEAFF.

This clone appeared once. The genes are TRBV6-2 or TRBV6-3 and TRBJ1-5; D not resolved. This CDR3 is 14 amino acids long. CDR1 MNHEY and CDR2 SVGEGT come from the germline V gene. V shed 2 bases and J shed 5 bases, with 10 bases lying between them. The CDR3 region has the DNA TGTGCCAGCAGTTACGGCGGTTCCTATCAGCCCCAGCATTTT. As protein: CASSYGGSYQPQHF.

V usage is TRBV12-3 or TRBV12-4 and J usage is TRBJ1-5, with 8 bases identical to TRBD1. The CDR3 extends over 13 amino acids. The V gene end was trimmed by 8 bases and the J gene end by 5 bases; junction bases not matched to a gene: 5. CDR3 sequence reads: CASRTQGDQPQHF. The CDR3 region has the DNA TGTGCCAGCCGCACACAGGGGGATCAGCCCCAGCATTTT.

The gene calls are TRBV27 and TRBJ1-1; TRBD1 matches at 12 bases. From germline, CDR1 is MNHEY and CDR2 SMNVEV (reference sequence). The CDR3 consists of 15 residues. V gave up 5 bases and J gave up 11 bases; unmatched junction bases: 12. CDR3 residues: CASSLTGTGGDRAFF. The CDR3 DNA is TGTGCCAGCAGTCTTACCGGGACAGGGGGCGATCGGGCTTTCTTT.

This chain joins TRBV6-5 and TRBJ1-6; D is possibly TRBD1 (6 bases). CDR3 length: 15 amino acids. CDR1 MNHEY and CDR2 SVGAGI come from the germline V gene. The V gene lost 2 bases and the J gene lost 6 bases, with 11 bases spanning the gap. CDR3 protein: CASSYGTGSNSPLHF. CDR3 in DNA: TGTGCCAGCAGTTACGGTACAGGGAGTAATTCACCCCTCCACTTT.

The chain recombines TRBV7-6 with TRBJ1-4; no clear D. This CDR3 comprises 15 residues. Germline CDR1 reads SGHVS; CDR2 reads FNYEAQ. V was trimmed by 5 bases and J by 8 bases, leaving 18 bases between them. In nucleotides, the CDR3 is TGTGCCAGCAGCCCCAGCGGGGAAGTGGTGGAAAAACTGTTTTTT. Its protein is CASSPSGEVVEKLFF.

This clone was counted only a few times. CDR3 sequence: CASSRTGVGNTIYF. In DNA, the CDR3 is TGTGCCAGTAGCCGGACGGGGGTAGGAAACACCATATATTTT. V is TRBV19 and J is TRBJ1-3, with D possibly matching TRBD1 (5 bases). This CDR3 spans 14 amino acids. Trimming removed 6 bases at V and 4 bases at J, with 13 bases between. The germline V gene encodes CDR1 LNHDA and CDR2 SQIVND (reference sequence).

This clone came up once. The chain recombines TRBV19 with TRBJ2-3; 8 bases map to TRBD2. Trimming removed 6 bases from V and 0 bases from J; junction bases left unmatched: 14. This CDR3 is built from 18 residues. The V gene's germline CDR1 is LNHDA and CDR2 SQIVND (reference sequence). The CDR3 nucleotides are TGTGCCAGTAGCCGAGCGGCAACTAGCGGACCTAGCACAGATACGCAGTATTTT. It codes for CASSRAATSGPSTDTQYF.

V usage is TRBV12-3 or TRBV12-4 and J usage is TRBJ1-4; no clear D gene. The length of the CDR3 is 13 residues. Trimming removed 2 bases at V and 10 bases at J, with 11 bases between. CDR3 sequence reads: CASSLPSLAKLFF. The CDR3 DNA reads as TGTGCCAGCAGTTTACCCTCCCTGGCAAAACTGTTTTTT.